This TCR beta chain emerged from a study of early T cells in non-severe SARS-CoV-2 infection. In the study overall: Unsorted whole-blood RNA was sequenced in bulk, leaving chains unpaired.

V was pared by 0 bases and J by 6 bases, with 9 bases between. Germline CDR1 is ENHRY and CDR2 is SYGVKD. CDR3 length equals 14 residues. This clonotype was observed a handful of times. In the library, individual cDNA molecules carried attached unique molecular identifiers. TCRdb redid the calling of the 5' RACE reads with MiXCR, one entry per CDR3 protein. The data contain 75,000 to 80,000 distinct CDR3 sequences, about 15% of them singletons. This chain links TRBV10-3 with TRBJ2-1; no definite D call. This TCR came from an adult who was a healthcare worker with PCR-confirmed SARS-CoV-2 infection or an uninfected control (not recorded which). Sequencing used whole blood. CDR3 nucleotides: TGTGCCATCAGTGAGTCGTTGGGGATCAATGAGCAGTTCTTC. Its translation: CAISESLGINEQFF.